This T cell receptor beta chain was captured by sequencing in a study of lymphopenia after photon versus proton radiotherapy. Study-wide results and limits: Only patients who died were analyzed for survival; proton advantage is unproven. Under photons, naive T cells and diversity fell while effector/memory populations rose. After the lymphocyte nadir, photon-treated repertoires showed oligoclonal expansion, especially of CD8+ Temra cells. Larger post-nadir TCR diversity loss correlated inversely with survival in deceased patients.

Sequencing used immunoSEQ multiplex PCR; TCRdb keeps in-frame clones, though not all of them. The sample has around 25,000 clones; more than 70% are singletons. This clone came up once. What it binds is not known. The sample here was peripheral blood, taken from a patient treated with photon-based radiotherapy. This TCR came from a man aged 30 to 45 with gastric cancer.

CDR3 protein: CASAIRGNTEAFF. The DNA of the CDR3 is TGTGCCAGCGCGATCCGGGGGAACACTGAAGCTTTCTTT. The chain links TRBV7-9 to TRBJ1-1, with no clear D. The CDR3 extends over 13 amino acids. Trimming took off 8 bases at V and 1 base at J, with 11 bases between the two ends. Germline values: CDR1 SEHNR, CDR2 FQNEAQ (reference sequence). Full variable domain (remainder filled in from reference TRBV7-9 and TRBJ1-1): DTGVSQNPRHKITKRGQNVTFRCDPISEHNRLYWYRQTLGQGPEFLTYFQNEAQLEKSRLLSDRFSAERPKGSFSTLEIQRTEQGDSAMYLCASAIRGNTEAFFGQGTRLTVV.